Below, 10 T cell receptor beta chains from the same sample are listed, as sequenced in a study of CD8 T cells in Susac syndrome. Reverse transcription used roughly 0.45 to 1 ug RNA and random hexamers. TCRdb independently ran MiXCR on the immunoSEQ multiplex PCR reads; one entry per CDR3 protein. The profile shows about 120,000 distinct CDR3 sequences, 85% to 95% of them singletons. Sequences were obtained from CD8+ T cells from PBMCs. The origin of the receptors is a human donor in good health.

The rearrangement links TRBV7-9 to TRBJ1-5; D not resolved. The CDR3 is 13 amino acids. The germline V gene encodes CDR1 SEHNR and CDR2 FQNEAQ (reference sequence). V lost 3 bases to trimming and J lost 11 bases, with 14 bases between them. The CDR3 loop reads CASSFDDGRTQHF. CDR3 bases: TGTGCCAGCAGCTTCGACGACGGCAGGACCCAGCATTTT.

The rearrangement links TRBV12-3 or TRBV12-4 to TRBJ2-7, with TRBD1 identical over 7 bases. Trimming took 4 bases from V and 6 from J; bases not matched to a gene: 3. The CDR3 runs 12 residues. The CDR3, as DNA: TGTGCCAGCAGTTCGACAGGGCCCGAGCAGTACTTC. As protein: CASSSTGPEQYF.

This chain connects TRBV6-2 or TRBV6-3 to TRBJ2-3, with unresolved D. Trimming left V 2 bases short and J 1 base short, with 7 bases between. The germline gives CDR1 MNHEY, CDR2 SVGEGT. The CDR3 runs to 14 residues. In DNA, the CDR3 is TGTGCCAGCAGTTACGGGTGGGGCACAGATACGCAGTATTTT. Its protein product is CASSYGWGTDTQYF.

The rearrangement joins TRBV18 to TRBJ2-7, with 7 bases fitting TRBD1. The ends lost 6 bases at V and 2 bases at J; junction bases unmatched: 10. Germline V CDR1 and CDR2: KGHSH, LQKENI. This CDR3 is built from 15 residues. CDR3 nucleotide sequence: TGTGCCAGCTCCCCTCCCGGGACAGTTACCTACGAGCAGTACTTC. Encoded protein: CASSPPGTVTYEQYF.

This chain connects TRBV7-9 to TRBJ2-1; 10 nucleotides match TRBD1. Germline values: CDR1 SEHNR, CDR2 FQNEAQ (reference sequence). V lost 5 bases to trimming and J lost 3 bases; unmatched junction nucleotides: 4. The CDR3 is 15 residues long. The CDR3 nucleotides read TGTGCCAGCAGCAGCGGGACAGGGGACTACAATGAGCAGTTCTTC. This codes for CASSSGTGDYNEQFF. Combining the CDR3 with reference TRBV7-9 and TRBJ2-1 gives the whole variable domain DTGVSQNPRHKITKRGQNVTFRCDPISEHNRLYWYRQTLGQGPEFLTYFQNEAQLEKSRLLSDRFSAERPKGSFSTLEIQRTEQGDSAMYLCASSSGTGDYNEQFFGPGTRLTVL.

This clonotype is a singleton in its sample. The V and J genes are TRBV11-2 and TRBJ1-2; D call uncertain. V was shortened by 8 bases and J by 3 bases, with 16 bases between the two germline ends. This CDR3 has 14 amino acids. Germline assignment: CDR1 SGHAT and CDR2 FQNNGV. DNA for the CDR3: TGTGCCAGCGGGCGATCTAGGACGGACTATGGCTACACCTTC. Translating it yields CASGRSRTDYGYTF.

J is TRBJ2-7 and V is TRBV20-1, with D possibly being TRBD2 (6 bases). This CDR3 comprises 14 residues. The V end lost 0 bases, the J end lost 5 bases, and 14 bases lay between the germline ends. Per germline, CDR1 DFQATT and CDR2 SNEGSKA (reference sequence). The CDR3 region has the DNA TGCAGTGCTAGAGAGGGAGGAGCCTGGAACGAGCAGTACTTC. This sequence encodes CSAREGGAWNEQYF.

J is TRBJ1-1 and V is TRBV5-1, with 9 bases fitting TRBD1. With 3 bases clipped from V and 0 bases from J, the junction kept 6 bases outside the gene matches. The CDR3 has 16 amino acids. Germline V CDR1 and CDR2: SGHRS, YFSETQ. CDR3 in DNA: TGCGCCAGCAGCTCCACCGGGACAGGGATGAACACTGAAGCTTTCTTT. Protein sequence: CASSSTGTGMNTEAFF.

The CDR3 DNA follows: TGCAGTGCTAGAGATTGGAAAGGGGACTTCGTGCGCACAGATACGCAGTATTTT. Amino acid sequence: CSARDWKGDFVRTDTQYF. This chain links TRBV20-1 with TRBJ2-3, with a weak D call TRBD2 (6 bases). The germline gives CDR1 DFQATT, CDR2 SNEGSKA (reference sequence). V was cut by 0 bases and J by 1 base, with 20 bases left in between. This CDR3 spans 18 amino acids.

The chain links TRBV12-3 or TRBV12-4 to TRBJ2-1, with D possibly matching TRBD2 (5 bases). V gave up 7 bases and J gave up 8 bases, with 15 bases separating them. The CDR3 extends over 13 amino acids. Written as DNA, the CDR3 is TGTGCCAGCAATCGGGGTGGGCGCGATGAGCAGTTCTTC. It is translated as CASNRGGRDEQFF.